This TCR beta chain was captured in a study of OX40 agonist ivuxolimab in advanced cancers. The study's findings and limits: Both blood CD4+ and CD8+ T cells showed clonal growth by week 6 at 0.1 to 3.0 mg/kg.

Profiled with immunoSEQ multiplex PCR; TCRdb holds only in-frame clones, not every one. The sample comprises about 94,000 clones, about nine tenths of which are singletons, and about 0.29% rests with the top ten. This CDR3 contains 15 residues. The germline gives CDR1 MGHRA, CDR2 YSYEKL. V lost 2 bases to trimming and J lost 0 bases, with 11 bases between them. Regarding this clone: Antigen unknown.

The starting material was CD4+ or CD8+ T cells sorted from blood, obtained in a trial of the OX40 agonist ivuxolimab. The clonotype comes from an adult with an advanced solid tumor such as melanoma, head and neck, liver or kidney cancer. V usage is TRBV4-1 and J usage is TRBJ2-7; TRBD1 might be the D (5 bases). The CDR3 DNA reads TGCGCCAGCAGCCAAAAGGCAGGGAACTCCTACGAGCAGTACTTC. It specifies CASSQKAGNSYEQYF.